The source of this T cell receptor beta chain is a study of shared T cell receptors in the human thymus. J was trimmed by 9 bases and V by 2 bases; bases with no gene match: 7. The CDR3 length is 12 residues. Germline V gene lookup returns CDR1 GTSNPN and CDR2 SVGIG (reference sequence). The table came from immunoSEQ multiplex PCR; TCRdb's copy has only in-frame clones and leaves some out. The data show about 660,000 clones, more than 75% seen once. The same data also contributed to another study, on human thymus T cells. That work contributes: Thymic repertoires from unrelated individuals overlapped highly, related research reported.

The chain recombines TRBV30 with TRBJ2-7; 7 bases align to TRBD1. The material sequenced was thymocytes. The sequence derives from a boy in the first two years of life with a congenital heart defect. The CDR3: CAWSTAGGGQYF. CDR3 sequence (DNA): TGTGCCTGGAGTACGGCAGGGGGTGGGCAGTACTTC.